This T cell receptor beta chain was documented in a study of blood T cell repertoires in COVID-19. At the level of the study: PBMCs, B-cell-depleted T cells, or T cells provided the cDNA or gDNA that made up the material.

Per the original data handling: Estimates of nucleated cell counts were drawn from the amplification of reference gene primers. Repertoires were generated with immunoSEQ multiplex PCR, while TCRdb's copy carries only in-frame clones and drops some. D and trimming come from the DNA, and the V and J calls and clone size come from that table. The profile shows under 55,000 clones, around nine tenths of them singletons. Germline CDR1 reads SGHVS; CDR2 reads FQNEAQ. This CDR3 spans 13 amino acids. The V gene lost 6 bases and the J gene lost 4 bases, with 13 bases spanning the gap. Sequenced sample: peripheral blood. The TCR sequence derives from a human donor in a cohort sampled during active COVID-19. This sequence joins TRBV7-8 and TRBJ2-7; D ambiguous. In nucleotides, the CDR3 is TGTGCCAGCAGTCTCGAGAGGCATTACGAGCAGTACTTC. Protein product: CASSLERHYEQYF.